This T cell receptor (beta chain) was identified in a study of early T cells in non-severe SARS-CoV-2 infection. Overall study context: The input, bulk RNA from unsorted whole blood, was sequenced, and chains were unpaired.

General study points: Comparison of clonotypes with VDJdb favored anti-spike CD8 responses while missing private and CD4 specificities.

Germline CDR1 is SGHAT and CDR2 is FQNNGV. V gave up 0 bases and J gave up 2 bases, with 7 bases separating them. The CDR3 is 14 residues long. The table lists this clonotype with many counts. Antigen unknown. Unique molecular identifiers were attached to individual cDNA molecules. TCRdb itself ran the 5' RACE reads through MiXCR, one entry per CDR3 protein. The sample lists about 97,000 distinct CDR3 sequences, around 10% seen once, with roughly 4.8% in the top ten. Sample: whole blood, taken at baseline. V gene TRBV11-2 combines with J gene TRBJ1-2; D remains unclear. This sequence originates from an adult who was a healthcare worker with PCR-confirmed SARS-CoV-2 infection or an uninfected control (not recorded which). This chain's CDR3 is CASSLDPGNYGYTF. In DNA, the CDR3 is TGTGCCAGCAGCTTAGACCCAGGAAACTATGGCTACACCTTC.